Following are 17 T cell receptor beta chains from one sample sequenced in a study of monozygotic twins with inflammatory bowel disease. No DNA is given; TCRdb re-called the 5' RACE reads and lists each CDR3 protein once. The sample holds a few hundred thousand distinct CDR3 sequences. The sample was blood. All receptors derive from a human donor with ulcerative colitis or Crohn's disease, or a healthy co-twin of an affected twin (not recorded which).

J is TRBJ1-5 and V is TRBV27. Germline CDR1 reads MNHEY; CDR2 reads SMNVEV (reference sequence). This CDR3 has 13 amino acids. CDR3 residues: CAARRGPNQPQHF.

V gene TRBV19 combines with J gene TRBJ1-1; the TRBD1 assignment by TCRdb is unverifiable without DNA. The V gene's germline CDR1 is LNHDA and CDR2 SQIVND (reference sequence). The CDR3 has 14 amino acids. CDR3 residues: CASSIGQGYTEAFF.

V gene TRBV7-6 combines with J gene TRBJ2-1; TCRdb returns TRBD1, unconfirmable since there is no DNA. Germline V gene sequence: CDR1 SGHVS, CDR2 FNYEAQ. The CDR3 has 15 amino acids. CDR3 in amino acids: CASSAGQGNYNEQFF.

V usage is TRBV28 and J usage is TRBJ2-5; the D gene TCRdb calls, TRBD1, cannot be checked with no DNA. Germline V lookup: CDR1 MDHEN, CDR2 SYDVKM. The CDR3 consists of 13 residues. CDR3 loop: CASSFPGTETQYF.

V and J are TRBV19 and TRBJ2-7; as DNA is missing, the TRBD1 call by TCRdb cannot be tested. Germline CDR1 reads LNHDA; CDR2 reads SQIVND (reference sequence). There are 15 residues in the CDR3. CDR3 residues: CASSSPGQASYEQYF.

The V call is TRBV7-2, the J call TRBJ2-5; TCRdb's D call of TRBD2 is untestable without DNA. The CDR3 has 15 amino acids. The germline gives CDR1 SGHTA, CDR2 FQGNSA. This CDR3 is CASSQGLALFETQYF.

This chain links TRBV4-1 with TRBJ2-7. The CDR3 consists of 13 residues. The germline V gene encodes CDR1 MGHRA and CDR2 YSYEKL. The CDR3 protein is CASSQDFWDEQYF.

The chain carries TRBV5-1 and TRBJ2-7; the TCRdb D gene call, TRBD1, has no DNA to confirm it. This CDR3 is built from 16 residues. Germline CDR1 SGHRS, CDR2 YFSETQ. The CDR3 sequence: CASSDPGQRGVYEQYF.

The chain couples TRBV5-6 to TRBJ2-7; TCRdb's D call, TRBD1, is unchecked because there is no DNA. From germline, CDR1 is SGHDT and CDR2 YYEEEE. The CDR3 contains 13 residues. The CDR3 spells CASSPPAPYEQYF.

V is TRBV7-2 and J is TRBJ2-5; with no DNA, the TCRdb D assignment of TRBD1 cannot be verified. Looked up from germline, CDR1 is SGHTA and CDR2 is FQGNSA. The CDR3 spans 11 residues. CDR3 protein: CASSARQTQYF.

This chain joins TRBV5-1 and TRBJ2-7; TCRdb's D call of TRBD1 is untestable without DNA. Germline CDR1 reads SGHRS; CDR2 reads YFSETQ. This CDR3 is 14 amino acids long. CDR3 protein: CASRKQGIIDEQYF.

This sequence joins TRBV20-1 and TRBJ2-2; checking the TCRdb D call of TRBD2 is not possible without DNA. The CDR3 has 16 amino acids. The germline V gene has CDR1 DFQATT and CDR2 SNEGSKA (reference sequence). The CDR3 sequence is CSASSLGTRYTGELFF.

The rearrangement links TRBV29-1 to TRBJ2-5; the D gene TCRdb calls, TRBD1, cannot be checked with no DNA. In germline, CDR1 is SQVTM, CDR2 ANQGSEA. The length of the CDR3 is 13 residues. The CDR3: CSVRDSQSETQYF.

The CDR3 reads CASSLSRGNQPQHF. The chain links TRBV5-5 to TRBJ1-5. The CDR3 has 14 amino acids. Germline V CDR1 and CDR2: SGHKS, YYEKEE (reference sequence).

The chain recombines TRBV28 with TRBJ1-4; TCRdb gives TRBD1 as the D gene, but with no DNA this cannot be confirmed. This CDR3 region has 14 residues. Per the germline V gene, CDR1 is MDHEN and CDR2 is SYDVKM. CDR3 sequence: CASSLQGWREKLFF.

CDR3 amino acids: CSVRSVGEQYF. The chain uses TRBV20-1 and TRBJ2-7. CDR3 size: 11 residues. CDR1 and CDR2 (germline): DFQATT, SNEGSKA (reference sequence).

The chain carries TRBV7-9 and TRBJ2-7; TCRdb gives TRBD1 as the D gene, but with no DNA this cannot be confirmed. Looked up from germline, CDR1 is SEHNR and CDR2 is FQNEAQ (reference sequence). This CDR3 region has 13 residues. The CDR3 here is CASSPGESYEQYF.